These 8 T cell receptor beta chains originate from one sample sequenced in a study of naive and memory T cell subsets. Study-wide points: A few larger clonotypes appeared in naive repertoires, especially CD8, possibly memory cells re-expressing CD45RA.

The beta constant-region primer was an equimolar mix of two oligonucleotides covering TRBC1 and TRBC2. Four rounds of PCR amplified the ligated cDNA using nested alpha and beta constant-region primers plus SP2. TCRdb called the UMI-ligation and nested PCR reads again in MiXCR, with one record for every CDR3 protein. In the table there are over 130,000 distinct CDR3 sequences, 15% to 20% of which are singletons. These receptors are not linked to any known antigen. Sequencing was done on a sample of naive CD8+ T cells from blood. These receptors were taken from a human donor in good health.

This clonotype was observed a handful of times. The rearrangement uses TRBV12-3 or TRBV12-4 and TRBJ2-5, with TRBD2 as a possible D gene (6 bases). This CDR3 spans 16 amino acids. Between the trimmed V and J ends, which lost 5 bases and 2 bases, there was a span of 18 bases. CDR3 nucleotides: TGTGCCAGCAGTGCGCAGGGAGGCCCAACACAAGAGACCCAGTACTTC. Protein sequence: CASSAQGGPTQETQYF.

The CDR3 loop reads CASSAGDSSYEQYF. The CDR3 bases are TGTGCCAGCAGTGCGGGGGACAGCTCCTACGAGCAGTACTTC. The chain is built from TRBV2 and TRBJ2-7; perhaps TRBD1 as D (7 bases). Trimming took 4 bases from V and 0 from J, leaving 10 bases between them. The CDR3 has 14 amino acids. The germline gives CDR1 SNHLY, CDR2 FYNNEI. The full variable domain, completed using reference TRBV2 and TRBJ2-7, is EPEVTQTPSHQVTQMGQEVILRCVPISNHLYFYWYRQILGQKVEFLVSFYNNEISEKSEIFDDQFSVERPDGSNFTLKIRSTKLEDSAMYFCASSAGDSSYEQYFGPGTRLTVT.

V and J are TRBV28 and TRBJ2-1, with D possibly being TRBD2 (5 bases). Germline loops: CDR1 MDHEN, CDR2 SYDVKM. This CDR3 is built from 14 residues. V lost 2 bases and J lost 5, with 10 bases in between. CDR3 amino acids: CASSLMAGDNEQFF. In DNA, the CDR3 is TGTGCCAGCAGTTTAATGGCCGGGGACAATGAGCAGTTCTTC.

The gene calls are TRBV30 and TRBJ2-1; maybe TRBD2 (5 bases). V was pared by 5 bases and J by 6 bases, with 14 bases between. This CDR3 region has 13 residues. Germline V lookup: CDR1 GTSNPN, CDR2 SVGIG (reference sequence). This CDR3 reads CAWGLGHPNEQFF. The CDR3, as DNA: TGTGCCTGGGGACTTGGGCACCCCAATGAGCAGTTCTTC.

V gene TRBV29-1 combines with J gene TRBJ1-2, with D perhaps TRBD1 (5 bases). Trimming cost V 8 bases and J 5 bases, with 21 bases left between them. CDR1 and CDR2 (germline): SQVTM, ANQGSEA. The CDR3 covers 14 residues. CDR3 DNA: TGCAGCATATATTCCTCGGGGGTGGGGTATGGCTACACCTTC. This translates into CSIYSSGVGYGYTF.

The chain is built from TRBV28 and TRBJ2-1, with 9 bases that match TRBD2. Germline CDR1 reads MDHEN; CDR2 reads SYDVKM. After removal of 6 bases from V and 8 bases from J, the junction contained 8 bases not matched to a gene. This CDR3 is built from 14 residues. CDR3: CASRASGKIHEQFF. DNA of the CDR3: TGTGCCAGCAGGGCTAGCGGGAAGATTCATGAGCAGTTCTTC.

This clonotype showed up just a few times. The chain is built from TRBV28 and TRBJ2-7, with 8 positions matching TRBD2. Trimming cost V 5 bases and J 7 bases; bases outside gene matches: 19. CDR3 length: 17 amino acids. Germline V gene lookup returns CDR1 MDHEN and CDR2 SYDVKM. The CDR3 nucleotides are TGTGCCAGCAGTCCCAATGGGGTAGCGGGAATTCTTGTAGAGCAGTACTTC. It is translated as CASSPNGVAGILVEQYF.

The chain has TRBV4-1 and TRBJ1-1; no definite D call. The germline V and J ends were trimmed by 0 bases and 1 base, with 9 bases remaining between them. This CDR3 has 15 residues. The germline V gene encodes CDR1 MGHRA and CDR2 YSYEKL. The CDR3 spells CASSQESAGNTEAFF. The DNA for the CDR3 is TGCGCCAGCAGCCAAGAGTCGGCAGGGAACACTGAAGCTTTCTTT.